These T cell receptor beta chains were read from a single sample in a study of human T cells and chemical hapten exposure. TCRdb re-derived calls from the RACE reads in MiXCR, one entry per CDR3 protein. In the table there are some 70,000 distinct CDR3 sequences, about 32% of which are singletons. The sequencing used whole blood, collected in connection with sensitization to the hapten diphenylcyclopropenone (DPC). All receptors come from a man between 40 and 49 years old with alopecia areata. Some clones in this sample may be carry-over from other donors' samples. The CDR3 runs from the conserved cysteine through the conserved F or W. A D gene is named only where the DNA matches it firmly. Only some rows state a clone size, as once, few, many or a class for expanded clones.

abundance	j_gene	d_gene	v_gene	CDR3nt	CDR3aa
.	TRBJ2-1	TRBD2	TRBV12-3/TRBV12-4	TGTGCCAGCACCCCTAGCGGGACGAGCTCCTACAATGAGCAGTTCTTC	CASTPSGTSSYNEQFF
.	TRBJ2-2	.	TRBV3-1	TGTGCCAGCAGCCAGGGGGACACCGGGGAGCTGTTTTTT	CASSQGDTGELFF
.	TRBJ2-1	.	TRBV10-3	TGTGCCATCAGCCCACAGGGTCTGAATGAGCAGTTCTTC	CAISPQGLNEQFF
.	TRBJ1-5	.	TRBV28	TGTGCCAGCAGCCCCCCCCGGTGGTCACAGCCCCAGCATTTT	CASSPPRWSQPQHF
few	TRBJ2-7	TRBD1	TRBV20-1	TGCAGTGCCCCCTGGACAGGTCACGAGCAGTACTTC	CSAPWTGHEQYF
.	TRBJ2-6	.	TRBV5-4	TGTGCCAGCAGCCTCGATGGGGCTGGGGCCAACGTCCTGACTTTC	CASSLDGAGANVLTF
.	TRBJ2-1	TRBD1	TRBV12-3/TRBV12-4	TGTGCCAGCAGTTTACCGACAGGGCTGAGCAATGAGCAGTTCTTC	CASSLPTGLSNEQFF
many	TRBJ2-6	.	TRBV10-3	TGTGCCATCAGTGTAGGGCCTAGCGCTGGGGCCAACGTCCTGACTTTC	CAISVGPSAGANVLTF
.	TRBJ2-7	TRBD1	TRBV27	TGTGCCAGCAGTTTCTCTTGGAGGACAGGGGGGTACGAGCAGTACTTC	CASSFSWRTGGYEQYF
.	TRBJ1-4	TRBD1	TRBV29-1	TGCAGCGTCGGATCGCTGGGGGACAGACTTTTT	CSVGSLGDRLF
.	TRBJ2-7	.	TRBV27	TGTGCCAGCAGTTTAGCCGGGGGACACGCCTACGAGCAGTACTTC	CASSLAGGHAYEQYF
.	TRBJ1-1	.	TRBV6-5	TGTGCCAGCAGTTACTTACGAGGGAACACTGAAGCTTTCTTT	CASSYLRGNTEAFF
.	TRBJ2-7	TRBD1	TRBV7-9	TGTGCCAGCAGCTTAGCAGGGGGCACTCCCTACGAGCAGTACTTC	CASSLAGGTPYEQYF
few	TRBJ2-3	.	TRBV14	TGTGCCAGCAGCCAAGCCGGACTACTCGGGGCCTGGGATACGCAGTATTTT	CASSQAGLLGAWDTQYF
.	TRBJ1-4	TRBD1	TRBV7-9	TGTGCCAGCAGCTTAAAGGGGGCGCAAGAAAAACTGTTTTTT	CASSLKGAQEKLFF
once	TRBJ2-2	.	TRBV4-2	TGTGCCAGCAGCCAAGAAACTCGGACAGCCGGGGAGCTGTTTTTT	CASSQETRTAGELFF
.	TRBJ2-5	.	TRBV9	TGTGCCAGCAGCGTAGCGTCCGAAACCCGGGGGACGCAAGAGACCCAGTACTTC	CASSVASETRGTQETQYF
.	TRBJ1-5	TRBD1	TRBV6-2/TRBV6-3	TGTGCCAGCAGCCGGGACAGGTTGTCCCAGCATTTT	CASSRDRLSQHF
.	TRBJ2-5	.	TRBV3-1	TGTGCCAGCAGCCCTAAGATGATGCAGGGGAGAGAGACCCAGTACTTC	CASSPKMMQGRETQYF
.	TRBJ2-7	.	TRBV11-2	TGTGCCAGCAGCTCGGGACTTTCCTACGAGCAGTACTTC	CASSSGLSYEQYF
.	TRBJ1-1	TRBD1	TRBV6-2/TRBV6-3	TGTGCCAGCAGTTACCAACAGGGGCTGACTGAAACTTTCTTT	CASSYQQGLTETFF
once	TRBJ1-6	.	TRBV28	TGTGCCAGCAGTTTAATAGGGAATTCACCCCTCCACTTT	CASSLIGNSPLHF
.	TRBJ2-2	.	TRBV6-2/TRBV6-3	TGTGCCAGCAGATGGCCTAGCAGCGGGAACACCGGGGAGCTGTTTTTT	CASRWPSSGNTGELFF
few	TRBJ1-5	.	TRBV28	TGTGCCAGCTCCAATAGCAATCAGCCCCAGCATTTT	CASSNSNQPQHF
.	TRBJ1-6	.	TRBV20-1	TGCAGTGCTAGAGAAACGGGGTTGAATTCACCCCTCCACTTT	CSARETGLNSPLHF
.	TRBJ1-1	.	TRBV10-3	TGTGCCATCAGTGAGCCGGGGGGAGTGAACACTGAAGCTTTCTTT	CAISEPGGVNTEAFF
few	TRBJ2-2	TRBD2	TRBV12-3/TRBV12-4	TGTGCCAGCAGTCCTCGACAAGGACAGGATCTTTTTCGAGCGGGAGGAATAACCGGGGAGCTGTTTTTT	CASSPRQGQDLFRAGGITGELFF
.	TRBJ2-1	.	TRBV7-9	TGTGCCAGCAGCTGGGGACATGAGCAGTTCTTC	CASSWGHEQFF
.	TRBJ1-1	.	TRBV4-2	TGTGCCAGCAGCCAAGAGGGTACCGGGGGCACTGAAACTTTCTTT	CASSQEGTGGTETFF
few	TRBJ2-7	.	TRBV25-1	TGTGCCAGCAGTGAGGGGGCGGGAGACTACGAGCAGTACTTC	CASSEGAGDYEQYF
.	TRBJ2-2	.	TRBV4-2	TGTGCCAGTACTGGGATTTCCGGGGAGCTGTTTTTT	CASTGISGELFF
.	TRBJ1-2	.	TRBV5-1	TGCGCCAGCAGCTTGCAAGGGGACTATGGCTACACCTTC	CASSLQGDYGYTF
few	TRBJ2-7	.	TRBV7-9	TGTGCCAGCAGCTCCAGACAGGCAGGGGCCTACGAGCAGTACTTC	CASSSRQAGAYEQYF
few	TRBJ2-5	.	TRBV12-3/TRBV12-4	TGTGCCAGCAGTTTAAGCTGGGGCCAAGAGACCCAGTACTTC	CASSLSWGQETQYF
few	TRBJ2-6	TRBD1	TRBV28	TGTGCCAGTAACAGGGGGTTAGGCTCTGGGGCCAACGTCCTGACTTTC	CASNRGLGSGANVLTF
few	TRBJ1-2	TRBD1	TRBV6-2/TRBV6-3	TGTGCCAGCAGTGGGGGGACAGTCCCTAACTATGGCTACACCTTC	CASSGGTVPNYGYTF
.	TRBJ2-1	.	TRBV2	TGTGCCAGCAGGGGAAGCCCCGCTGAGCAGTTCTTC	CASRGSPAEQFF
.	TRBJ2-2	.	TRBV7-6	TGTGCCAGCAGCCCCAACTACCCTAACACCGGGGAGCTGTTTTTT	CASSPNYPNTGELFF
.	TRBJ2-7	TRBD2	TRBV28	TGTGCCAGCAGGTCCCCAGGGGCTAGCGGGAGGTACGAGCAGTACTTC	CASRSPGASGRYEQYF
.	TRBJ2-1	.	TRBV12-3/TRBV12-4	TGTGCCAGCAGCAAGGGGAGCTCCTACAATGAGCAGTTCTTC	CASSKGSSYNEQFF
.	TRBJ2-3	.	TRBV7-2	TGTGCCAGCAGCTTAGCTGGGCCCTTGGATTTT	CASSLAGPLDF
.	TRBJ1-2	.	TRBV18	TGTGCCAGCTCGCCGACAGTCAAGGATGGCTACACCTTC	CASSPTVKDGYTF
.	TRBJ2-4	.	TRBV7-2	TGTGCCAGCAGCTTAAGTGCGCCCTTAGGAGTTTACTTC	CASSLSAPLGVYF
.	TRBJ1-6	TRBD1	TRBV28	TGTGCCAGCAGTGTGGACAGGGGGAAAGGTTCACCCCTCCACTTT	CASSVDRGKGSPLHF
.	TRBJ2-4	.	TRBV20-1	TGCAGTGCCCCGGAGGGGGCTAAAAACATTCAGTACTTC	CSAPEGAKNIQYF
few	TRBJ2-7	.	TRBV20-1	TGCAGTGCTAGGACTTACTCCTACGAGCAGTACTTC	CSARTYSYEQYF
few	TRBJ2-2	.	TRBV12-3/TRBV12-4	TGTGCCAGCAGTCTGACAGGCACCGGGGAGCTGTTTTTT	CASSLTGTGELFF
.	TRBJ2-3	.	TRBV12-3/TRBV12-4	TGTGCCAGCAGTTTAAGGGTACTCGGGGGATCTAAGGATACGCAGTATTTT	CASSLRVLGGSKDTQYF
.	TRBJ2-1	.	TRBV29-1	TGCAGCGTTGTCCACAATGAGCAGTTCTTC	CSVVHNEQFF
.	TRBJ2-3	TRBD2	TRBV29-1	TGCAGCGTTGAATTCTGGCTAGCGGGTAACACAGATACGCAGTATTTT	CSVEFWLAGNTDTQYF
few	TRBJ2-3	TRBD2	TRBV10-3	TGTGCCATCAGTGAGGGGGGACTAGCATCCACAGATACGCAGTATTTT	CAISEGGLASTDTQYF